The 14 T cell receptor beta chains presented below share a single source sample, sequenced in a study of T cell repertoires in cytomegalovirus infection. TCRdb passed the reads through MiXCR, listing each CDR3 protein once. Of 290,000 or so distinct CDR3 sequences listed, more than 20% are singletons. The sequencing input was PBMCs. The origin of the receptors is a human donor in good health (CMV status not recorded). Some clones in this sample may be carry-over from other donors' samples.

The sample holds many counts of this clonotype. This chain joins TRBV28 and TRBJ2-7; TRBD1 agrees at 9 bases. The CDR3 runs 16 residues. Germline CDR1 MDHEN, CDR2 SYDVKM. Germline trimming cut 6 bases from V and 3 bases from J; bases unmatched to any gene: 12. CDR3 region: CASRLLSGQGIYEQYF. The CDR3 coding sequence is TGTGCCAGCAGACTATTATCGGGACAGGGTATCTACGAGCAGTACTTC.

This clonotype was detected a few times. The chain couples TRBV6-1 to TRBJ2-7, with D tentatively TRBD2 (7 bases). With 6 bases removed from V and 5 bases from J, the gap between germline ends came to 23 bases. This CDR3 contains 16 residues. The germline V gene encodes CDR1 MNHNS and CDR2 SASEGT. DNA of the CDR3: TGTGCCAGCAGAGGCGGGGGAATTCCAGGGGACCACGAGCAGTACTTC. It encodes CASRGGGIPGDHEQYF.

This clonotype was found a few times. This sequence joins TRBV28 and TRBJ1-1; D is possibly TRBD1 (5 bases). The CDR3 has 15 residues. Trimming took 5 bases from V and 0 from J, leaving 13 bases between them. Germline V CDR1 and CDR2: MDHEN, SYDVKM. CDR3 in DNA: TGTGCCAGCAGTCCTTGGACACTAATGAACACTGAAGCTTTCTTT. Translation gives CASSPWTLMNTEAFF. Complete variable domain (other parts from reference TRBV28 and TRBJ1-1): DVKVTQSSRYLVKRTGEKVFLECVQDMDHENMFWYRQDPGLGLRLIYFSYDVKMKEKGDIPEGYSVSREKKERFSLILESASTNQTSMYLCASSPWTLMNTEAFFGQGTRLTVV.

This clonotype has a count of ten or more. The V gene is TRBV7-2, the J gene TRBJ2-7, with 9 nucleotides matching TRBD2. With 5 bases clipped from V and 2 bases from J, the junction kept 4 bases outside the gene matches. The CDR3 runs to 14 residues. CDR1 and CDR2 (germline): SGHTA, FQGNSA. CDR3 residues: CASSTQREAYEQYF. CDR3 sequence (DNA): TGTGCCAGCAGCACCCAGCGGGAGGCCTACGAGCAGTACTTC.

The chain joins TRBV28 to TRBJ1-1; unclear D gene. The V end was cut by 2 bases, the J end by 1 base, with 8 bases between. Germline-derived CDR1 and CDR2 are MDHEN and SYDVKM. CDR3 length: 14 amino acids. This CDR3 is CASSLHRTNTEAFF. The DNA for the CDR3 is TGTGCCAGCAGTTTACATCGGACGAACACTGAAGCTTTCTTT.

This clonotype was detected a few times. The rearrangement joins TRBV29-1 to TRBJ2-1, with D maybe TRBD2 (5 bases). Trimming removed 7 bases from V and 2 bases from J, with 9 bases in between. This CDR3 is built from 12 residues. Germline CDR1 is SQVTM and CDR2 is ANQGSEA. The CDR3 coding sequence is TGCAGCGCGACCGGGGCCTACAATGAGCAGTTCTTC. Translating it yields CSATGAYNEQFF.

This clonotype showed up many times. The chain links TRBV7-2 to TRBJ2-3, with TRBD2 matching 12 bases. Trimming at V came to 4 bases and at J to 7 bases, leaving 6 bases not matched to a gene. The V gene's germline CDR1 is SGHTA and CDR2 FQGNSA. The CDR3 contains 15 residues. CDR3 DNA sequence: TGTGCCAGCAGCTCCCCGGGACTAGCGGGTAATACGCAGTATTTT. Translating gives CASSSPGLAGNTQYF.

There are a few counts of this clonotype. V usage is TRBV7-8 and J usage is TRBJ2-7; maybe TRBD2 (5 bases). The CDR3 consists of 16 residues. From germline, CDR1 is SGHVS and CDR2 FQNEAQ. Trimming removed 0 bases at V and 0 bases at J, with 12 bases between. The DNA for the CDR3 is TGTGCCAGCAGCTTAGCGGGAGTAAGTGGCTCCTACGAGCAGTACTTC. It is translated as CASSLAGVSGSYEQYF.

The chain combines TRBV14 with TRBJ1-1; 9 nucleotides match TRBD1. The CDR3 totals 17 residues. Germline assignment: CDR1 SGHDN and CDR2 FVKESK. V was clipped by 0 bases and J by 0 bases; unmatched bases: 5. CDR3 loop: CASSQDLDRGLNTEAFF. Written as DNA, the CDR3 is TGTGCCAGCAGCCAAGATCTGGACAGGGGCCTGAACACTGAAGCTTTCTTT.

This clonotype was found many times. The chain combines TRBV7-2 with TRBJ2-6, with D tentatively TRBD2 (6 bases). The ends were cut back, 3 bases at V and 0 bases at J, with 12 bases in the middle. Per germline, CDR1 SGHTA and CDR2 FQGNSA. CDR3 length: 17 residues. CDR3 residues: CASSLGRKFSGANVLTF. The CDR3, as DNA: TGTGCCAGCAGCTTGGGGAGGAAATTCTCTGGGGCCAACGTCCTGACTTTC. The full variable domain, its missing parts supplied by reference TRBV7-2 and TRBJ2-6, is GAGVSQSPSNKVTEKGKDVELRCDPISGHTALYWYRQSLGQGLEFLIYFQGNSAPDKSGLPSDRFSAERTGGSVSTLTIQRTQQEDSAVYLCASSLGRKFSGANVLTFGAGSRLTVL.

This clonotype has more than one count but fewer than ten. This chain links TRBV29-1 with TRBJ2-3, with 11 bases lining up with TRBD2. The CDR3 is 15 residues long. Trimming cost V 1 base and J 7 bases; bases outside gene matches: 7. Germline assignment: CDR1 SQVTM and CDR2 ANQGSEA. The CDR3 coding sequence is TGCAGCGTTGAAGGAGCTAGCGGGGGGTGGAATACGCAGTATTTT. Translating gives CSVEGASGGWNTQYF.

This clonotype was seen ten or more times. This chain links TRBV7-8 with TRBJ2-7; tentative D call: TRBD2 (7 bases). The ends were cut back, 0 bases at V and 0 bases at J, with 18 bases in the middle. CDR1 is SGHVS, CDR2 FQNEAQ, per germline. The CDR3 contains 18 residues. The CDR3 nucleotides are TGTGCCAGCAGCTTAGCCGAGGACAGCGGGGCTATCTCCTACGAGCAGTACTTC. Translated: CASSLAEDSGAISYEQYF.

This clonotype has just a few counts. The chain has TRBV19 and TRBJ2-1, with D tentatively TRBD1 or TRBD2 (5 bases each). CDR3 length: 14 residues. CDR1 LNHDA and CDR2 SQIVND come from the germline V gene (reference sequence). V was clipped by 8 bases and J by 9 bases, with 20 bases between them. The DNA of the CDR3 is TGTGCCAGTCTTTTATCTGGGGGTATGGGTGAGCAGTTCTTC. This gives the protein CASLLSGGMGEQFF. The variable domain in full, completed from reference TRBV19 and TRBJ2-1, reads DGGITQSPKYLFRKEGQNVTLSCEQNLNHDAMYWYRQDPGQGLRLIYYSQIVNDFQKGDIAEGYSVSREKKESFPLTVTSAQKNPTAFYLCASLLSGGMGEQFFGPGTRLTVL.

This clonotype was found many times. The rearrangement links TRBV7-6 to TRBJ2-5; D call uncertain. Germline CDR1 is SGHVS and CDR2 is FNYEAQ. The CDR3 consists of 14 residues. V was pared by 4 bases and J by 7 bases, with 16 bases between. CDR3: CASSSRPGSATQYF. The CDR3 DNA reads TGTGCCAGCAGCTCCCGTCCGGGCTCCGCGACCCAGTACTTC.